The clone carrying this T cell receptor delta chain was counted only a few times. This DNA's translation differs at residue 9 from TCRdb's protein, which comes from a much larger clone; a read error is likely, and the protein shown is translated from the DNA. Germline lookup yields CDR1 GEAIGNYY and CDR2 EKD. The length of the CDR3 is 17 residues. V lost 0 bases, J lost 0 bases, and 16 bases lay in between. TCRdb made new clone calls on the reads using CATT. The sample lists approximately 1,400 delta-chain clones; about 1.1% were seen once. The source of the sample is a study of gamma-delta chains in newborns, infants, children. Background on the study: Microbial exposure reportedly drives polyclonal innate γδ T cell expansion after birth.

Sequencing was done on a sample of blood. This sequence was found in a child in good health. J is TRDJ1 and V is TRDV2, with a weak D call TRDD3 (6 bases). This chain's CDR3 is CACDTVGGDQNTDKLIF. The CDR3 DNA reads TGTGCCTGTGACACCGTGGGTGGGGATCAAAACACCGATAAACTCATCTTT.